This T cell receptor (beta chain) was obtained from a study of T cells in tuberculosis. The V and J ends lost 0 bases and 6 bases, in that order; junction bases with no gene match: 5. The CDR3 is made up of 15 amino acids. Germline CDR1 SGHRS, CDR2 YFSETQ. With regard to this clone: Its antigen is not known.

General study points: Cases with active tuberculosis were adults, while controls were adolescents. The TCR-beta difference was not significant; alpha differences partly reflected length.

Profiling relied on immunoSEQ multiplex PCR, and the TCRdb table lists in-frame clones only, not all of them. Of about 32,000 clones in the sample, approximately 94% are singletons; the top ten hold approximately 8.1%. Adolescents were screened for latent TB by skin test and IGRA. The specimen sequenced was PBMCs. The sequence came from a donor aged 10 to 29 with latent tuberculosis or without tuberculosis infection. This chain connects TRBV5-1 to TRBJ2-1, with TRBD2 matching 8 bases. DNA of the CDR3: TGCGCCAGCAGCTTGGATGGGACTAGAGGCAATGAGCAGTTCTTC. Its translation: CASSLDGTRGNEQFF.